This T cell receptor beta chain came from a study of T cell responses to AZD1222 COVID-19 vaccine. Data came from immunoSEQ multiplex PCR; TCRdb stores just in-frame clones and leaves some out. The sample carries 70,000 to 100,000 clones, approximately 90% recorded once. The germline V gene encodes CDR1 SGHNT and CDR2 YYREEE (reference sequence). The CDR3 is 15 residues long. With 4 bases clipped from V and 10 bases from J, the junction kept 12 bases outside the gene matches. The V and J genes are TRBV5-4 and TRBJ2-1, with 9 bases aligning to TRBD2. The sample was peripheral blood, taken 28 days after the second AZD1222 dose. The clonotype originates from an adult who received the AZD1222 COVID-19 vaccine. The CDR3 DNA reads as TGTGCCAGCAGCCCCCGCGGGGGGGCCTGGGAGGAGCAGTTCTTC. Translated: CASSPRGGAWEEQFF.